This entry describes one T cell receptor beta chain. In the source study's methods: Reference gene primer amplification gave nucleated cell count estimates. The data were produced by immunoSEQ multiplex PCR, yet TCRdb's version contains in-frame clones alone and is incomplete. The D gene and trimming were derived from the DNA, and the V and J assignments and clone size from that table. Of around 68,000 clones listed, 85% were seen once; the top ten hold about 3.2%. The data derive from a study of blood T cell repertoires in COVID-19. Overall study context: Sites in the United States, Italy and Spain provided acute and convalescent COVID-19 samples. Nucleic acid was either cDNA or gDNA, and it came from T cells, B-cell-depleted T cells, or PBMCs.

Trimming removed 0 bases at V and 11 bases at J, with 19 bases between. The CDR3 extends over 15 amino acids. Germline lookup yields CDR1 MNHEY and CDR2 SVGEGT. This sequence joins TRBV6-2 or TRBV6-3 and TRBJ1-1, with D perhaps TRBD1 (5 bases). Sequencing input: peripheral blood. The receptor's source is a man older than 75 with acute or convalescent COVID-19. CDR3 region: CASSYSRGIWVYAFF. As DNA, the CDR3 is TGTGCCAGCAGTTACTCTCGGGGGATTTGGGTGTATGCTTTCTTT.